This section outlines one T cell receptor beta chain sequence together with its context. Only in-frame clones appear in the TCRdb table, and some are missing; sequencing was by immunoSEQ multiplex PCR. There are some 250,000 clones in the sample; around 85% occur only once, and around 1.2% lies in the top ten. This specimen comes from a study of cytomegalovirus exposure and HLA in healthy donors. This receptor was identified in a woman aged 25 to 39 in good health and CMV-seropositive. Material: PBMCs.

The CDR3 protein is CASSRGGVTDTQYF. CDR3 in DNA: TGTGCCAGCAGCAGAGGGGGAGTCACAGATACGCAGTATTTT. The V and J genes are TRBV11-3 and TRBJ2-3; tentatively, D is TRBD1 (6 bases). The germline V and J ends were trimmed by 5 bases and 2 bases, with 11 bases remaining between them. The CDR3 consists of 14 residues. Germline loops: CDR1 SGHNT, CDR2 YENEEA. Full variable domain (outside the CDR3, taken from reference TRBV11-3 and TRBJ2-3): EAGVVQSPRYKIIEKKQPVAFWCNPISGHNTLYWYLQNLGQGPELLIRYENEEAVDDSQLPKDRFSAERLKGVDSTLKIQPAELGDSAVYLCASSRGGVTDTQYFGPGTRLTVL.